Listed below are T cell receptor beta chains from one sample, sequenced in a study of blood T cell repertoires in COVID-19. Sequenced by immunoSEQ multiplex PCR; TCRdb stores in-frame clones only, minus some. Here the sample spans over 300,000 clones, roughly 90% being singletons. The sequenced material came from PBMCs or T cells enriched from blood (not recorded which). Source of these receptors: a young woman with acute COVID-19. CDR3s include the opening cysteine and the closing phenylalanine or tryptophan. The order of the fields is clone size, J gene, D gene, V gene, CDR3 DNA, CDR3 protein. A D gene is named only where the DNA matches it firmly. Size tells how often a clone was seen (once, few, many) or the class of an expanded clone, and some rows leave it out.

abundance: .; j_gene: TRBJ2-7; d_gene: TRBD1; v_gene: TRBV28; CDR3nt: TGTGCCAGCAGTCCCGCGGGACAGGGTTCCTACGAGCAGTACTTC; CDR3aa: CASSPAGQGSYEQYF
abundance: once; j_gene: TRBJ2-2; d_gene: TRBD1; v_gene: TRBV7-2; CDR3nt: TGTGCCAGCAGCGGGTACAGGGGGAACACCGGGGAGCTGTTTTTT; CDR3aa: CASSGYRGNTGELFF
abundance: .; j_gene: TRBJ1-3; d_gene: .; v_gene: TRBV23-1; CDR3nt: TGCGCCAGCAGTCCCAACTCTGGAAACACCATATATTTT; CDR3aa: CASSPNSGNTIYF
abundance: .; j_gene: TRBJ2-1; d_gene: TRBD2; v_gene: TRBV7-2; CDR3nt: TGTGCCAGCAGCTACCAAGGACTAGCGGGGGGGCTCTACAATGAGCAGTTCTTC; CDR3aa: CASSYQGLAGGLYNEQFF
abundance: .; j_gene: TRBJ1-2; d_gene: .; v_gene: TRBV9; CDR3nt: TGTGCCAGCAGCGCAAACAGGGTAGTCAACTATGGCTACACCTTC; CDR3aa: CASSANRVVNYGYTF
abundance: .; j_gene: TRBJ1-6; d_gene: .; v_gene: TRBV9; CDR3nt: TGTGCCAGCAGCGTAGTGTCAGGAGGAAATTCACCCCTCCACTTT; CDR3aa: CASSVVSGGNSPLHF
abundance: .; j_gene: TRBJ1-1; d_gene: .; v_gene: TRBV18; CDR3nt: TGTGCCAGCTCACCGTTAAACACTGAAGCTTTCTTT; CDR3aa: CASSPLNTEAFF
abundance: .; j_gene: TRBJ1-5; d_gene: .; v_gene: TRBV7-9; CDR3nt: TGTGCCAGCAGCTTAGGTTCTTATCAGCCCCAGCATTTT; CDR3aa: CASSLGSYQPQHF
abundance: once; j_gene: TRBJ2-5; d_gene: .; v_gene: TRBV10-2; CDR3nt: TGCGCCAGCAGTGCGGGTGAGACCCAGTACTTC; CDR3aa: CASSAGETQYF
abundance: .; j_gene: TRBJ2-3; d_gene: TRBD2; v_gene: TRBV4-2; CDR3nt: TGTGCCAGCAGCCGCTCCGGGGGGGAAGCAGATACGCAGTATTTT; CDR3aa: CASSRSGGEADTQYF
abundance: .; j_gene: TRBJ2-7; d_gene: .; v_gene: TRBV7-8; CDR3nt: TGTGCCAGCAGCATTATCTTCTATCTAGCGAGCGAGCAGTACTTC; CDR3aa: CASSIIFYLASEQYF
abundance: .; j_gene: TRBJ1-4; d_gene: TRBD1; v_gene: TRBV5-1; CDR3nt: TGCGCCAGCAGCCCCCAGACAGGGGGCGTTGAAAAACTGTTTTTT; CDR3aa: CASSPQTGGVEKLFF
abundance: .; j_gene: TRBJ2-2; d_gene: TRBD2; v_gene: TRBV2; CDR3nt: TGTGCCAGCAGTGTAACTAGCGGGGTAAACACCGGGGAGCTGTTTTTT; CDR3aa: CASSVTSGVNTGELFF
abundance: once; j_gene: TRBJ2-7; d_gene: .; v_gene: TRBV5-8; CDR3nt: TGTGCCAGCAGCCTCGGAGGGACTCTCTACGAGCAGTACTTC; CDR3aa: CASSLGGTLYEQYF
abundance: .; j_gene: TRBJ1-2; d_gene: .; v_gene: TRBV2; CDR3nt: TGTGCCAGCACCACGTTCGGAGGGTTGGGCTACACCTTC; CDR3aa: CASTTFGGLGYTF
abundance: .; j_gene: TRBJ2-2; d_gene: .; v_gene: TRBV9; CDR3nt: TGTGCCAGCAGCGTAGTAGTAACCGGGGAGCTGTTTTTT; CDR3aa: CASSVVVTGELFF
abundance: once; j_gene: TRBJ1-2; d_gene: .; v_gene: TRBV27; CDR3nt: TGTGCCAGCAGTTTATCCTCGGGTTGGGGCTACACCTTC; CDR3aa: CASSLSSGWGYTF
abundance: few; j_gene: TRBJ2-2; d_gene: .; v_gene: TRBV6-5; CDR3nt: TGTGCCAGCAGTCGGACCGGGGAGCTGTTTTTT; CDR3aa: CASSRTGELFF
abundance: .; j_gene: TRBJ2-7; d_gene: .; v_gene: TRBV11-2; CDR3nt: TGTGCCAGCAGCTTAGGAACAGGGATCTACGAGCAGTACTTC; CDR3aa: CASSLGTGIYEQYF
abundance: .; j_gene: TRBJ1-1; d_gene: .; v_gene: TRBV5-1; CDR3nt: TGCGCCAGCAGCTTGTCTGTGAACACTGAAGCTTTCTTT; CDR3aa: CASSLSVNTEAFF
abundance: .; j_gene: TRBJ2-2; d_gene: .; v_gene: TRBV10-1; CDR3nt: TGCGCCAGCAGGGACAGACCAAACACCGGGGAGCTGTTTTTT; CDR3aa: CASRDRPNTGELFF
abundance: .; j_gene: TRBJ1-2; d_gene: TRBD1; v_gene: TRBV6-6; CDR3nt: TGTGCCAGCATCGCAGGGGGCAGTAACTATGGCTACACCTTC; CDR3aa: CASIAGGSNYGYTF
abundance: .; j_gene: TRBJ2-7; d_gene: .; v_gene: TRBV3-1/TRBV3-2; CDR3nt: TGTGCCAGCAGCCAAACCATAGGGGCGGGGTTAGGATACGAGCAGTACTTC; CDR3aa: CASSQTIGAGLGYEQYF
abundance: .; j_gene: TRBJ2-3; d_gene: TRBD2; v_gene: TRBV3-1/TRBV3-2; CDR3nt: TGTGCCAGCAGCCAAGGGAGCGGGGCCCGTTCTAGCACAGATACGCAGTATTTT; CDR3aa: CASSQGSGARSSTDTQYF
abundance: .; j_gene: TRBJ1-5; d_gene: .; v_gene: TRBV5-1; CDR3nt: TGCGCCAGCAGCTTGCTACTGAGGAGATGGTCTTATAGCAATCAGCCCCAGCATTTT; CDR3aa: CASSLLLRRWSYSNQPQHF
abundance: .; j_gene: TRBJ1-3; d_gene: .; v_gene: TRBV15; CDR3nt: TGTGCCACCAGCAGGAAATTCAGGGCAAACCACTCTGGAAACACCATATATTTT; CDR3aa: CATSRKFRANHSGNTIYF